Detailed here is one T cell receptor beta chain. Its antigen is unidentified. CDR3 length equals 12 residues. Germline V gene sequence: CDR1 DFQATT, CDR2 SNEGSKA (reference sequence). This sample is part of a study of CD8 T cells in Susac syndrome. TCR beta sequencing covered blood CD8+ and CD4+ T cells. Negative isolation yielded CD8+ and CD4+ T cells; FACS enriched TEMRA cells. Study-wide findings and caveats: The study recognized that the number of individuals in its TCR sequencing and HLA analysis was relatively small.

With random hexamers, 0.5 to 1 ug RNA was reverse transcribed. It was immunoSEQ multiplex PCR that amplified TCR beta CDR3 across 54 Vbeta and 13 Jbeta. From the immunoSEQ multiplex PCR reads, TCRdb called clonotypes with MiXCR, one entry per CDR3 protein. Of approximately 230,000 distinct CDR3 sequences detected, over 85% appear once; the ten largest clones hold 0.055% to 0.075%. Source material: CD4+ T cells from PBMCs. V gene TRBV20-1 combines with J gene TRBJ2-1; TRBD2 agrees at 8 bases. This receptor was obtained from a human donor with multiple sclerosis. For the CDR3, the DNA is TGCAGCGCCCACAAAGCGGGAGATGAGCAGTTCTTC. Its translation is CSAHKAGDEQFF.